This T cell receptor beta chain was identified in a study of control samples from healthy donors and cancer patients. Generated by immunoSEQ multiplex PCR, the TCRdb table keeps only in-frame clones and is missing some. The table has approximately 100,000 clones, around nine tenths seen once. The junction had 9 bases not matched to a gene; V was cut back by 7 bases and J by 3 bases. This CDR3 spans 15 amino acids. Germline V gene sequence: CDR1 LNHDA, CDR2 SQIVND (reference sequence). The V call is TRBV19, the J call TRBJ1-5; the match to TRBD1 covers 7 bases. Sequencing was carried out using blood. The TCR originated in a man younger than 40 in good health. The CDR3 is CASTTGGTVNQPQHF. The CDR3, as DNA: TGTGCCAGTACGACAGGCGGGACAGTCAATCAGCCCCAGCATTTT.